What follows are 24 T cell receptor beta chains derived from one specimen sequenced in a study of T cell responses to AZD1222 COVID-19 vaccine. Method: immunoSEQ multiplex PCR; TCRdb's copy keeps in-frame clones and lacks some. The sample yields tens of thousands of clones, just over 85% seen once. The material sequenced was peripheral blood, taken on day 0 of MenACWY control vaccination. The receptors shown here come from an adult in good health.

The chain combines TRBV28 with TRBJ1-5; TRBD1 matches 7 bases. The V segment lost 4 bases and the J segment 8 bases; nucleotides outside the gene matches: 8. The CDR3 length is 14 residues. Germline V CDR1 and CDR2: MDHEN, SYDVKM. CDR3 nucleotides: TGTGCCAGCAGTTCCGTACAGGGGATAGAGCCCCAGCATTTT. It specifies CASSSVQGIEPQHF.

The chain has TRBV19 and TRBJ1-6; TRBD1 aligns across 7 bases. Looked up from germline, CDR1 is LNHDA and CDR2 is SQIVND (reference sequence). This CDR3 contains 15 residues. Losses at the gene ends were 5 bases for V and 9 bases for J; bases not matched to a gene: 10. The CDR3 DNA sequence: TGTGCCAGTAGTCCAGGGACAGCCGGCGGTTCACCCCTCCACTTT. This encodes CASSPGTAGGSPLHF. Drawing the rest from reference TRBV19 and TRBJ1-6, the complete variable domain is DGGITQSPKYLFRKEGQNVTLSCEQNLNHDAMYWYRQDPGQGLRLIYYSQIVNDFQKGDIAEGYSVSREKKESFPLTVTSAQKNPTAFYLCASSPGTAGGSPLHFGNGTRLTVT.

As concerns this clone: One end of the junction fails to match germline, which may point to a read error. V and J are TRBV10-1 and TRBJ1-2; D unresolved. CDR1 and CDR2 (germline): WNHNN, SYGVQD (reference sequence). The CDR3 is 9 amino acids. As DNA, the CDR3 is TGCGCCAGCAGTGAACAGACCAAATTC. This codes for CASSEQTKF.

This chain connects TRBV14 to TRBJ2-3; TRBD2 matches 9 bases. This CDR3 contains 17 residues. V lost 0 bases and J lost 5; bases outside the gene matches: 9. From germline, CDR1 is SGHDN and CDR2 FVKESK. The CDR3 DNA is TGTGCCAGCAGCCAAGATCTAGCGGGGTTGAGACGAGATACGCAGTATTTT. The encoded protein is CASSQDLAGLRRDTQYF.

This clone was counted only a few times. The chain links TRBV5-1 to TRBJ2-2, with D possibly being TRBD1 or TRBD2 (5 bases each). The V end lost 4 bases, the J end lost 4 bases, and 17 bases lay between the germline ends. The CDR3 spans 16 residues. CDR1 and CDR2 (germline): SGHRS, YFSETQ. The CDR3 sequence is CASSPPGSEGTGELFF. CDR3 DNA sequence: TGCGCCAGCAGCCCCCCAGGGAGCGAAGGCACCGGGGAGCTGTTTTTT.

DNA for the CDR3: TGTGCCAGCAGGGAGGAAAAACTGTTTTTT. Residues: CASREEKLFF. The V and J genes are TRBV2 and TRBJ1-4; D unclear. This CDR3 region has 10 residues. V was clipped by 6 bases and J by 8 bases, with 4 bases between them. From germline, CDR1 is SNHLY and CDR2 FYNNEI.

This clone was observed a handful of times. CDR3: CASSEARDRGTVFF. The CDR3 nucleotides are TGTGCCAGCAGTGAAGCCCGGGACAGGGGGACGGTTTTCTTT. The chain combines TRBV2 with TRBJ1-1; 11 positions agree with TRBD1. The CDR3 has 14 amino acids. Germline values: CDR1 SNHLY, CDR2 FYNNEI. With V trimmed by 0 bases and J by 13 bases, 7 bases remained unmatched.

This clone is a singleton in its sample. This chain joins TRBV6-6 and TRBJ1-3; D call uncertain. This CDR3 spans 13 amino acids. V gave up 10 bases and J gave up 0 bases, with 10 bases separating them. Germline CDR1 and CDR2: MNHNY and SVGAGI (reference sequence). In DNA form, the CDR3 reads TGTGCCACCTTCAGAAGCTCTGGAAACACCATATATTTT. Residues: CATFRSSGNTIYF.

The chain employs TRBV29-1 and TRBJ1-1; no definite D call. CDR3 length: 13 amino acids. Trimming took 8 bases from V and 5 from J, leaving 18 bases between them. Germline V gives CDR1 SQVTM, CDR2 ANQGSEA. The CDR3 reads CSTTLNAGTEAFF. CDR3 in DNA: TGCAGCACTACGTTGAATGCGGGGACTGAAGCTTTCTTT.

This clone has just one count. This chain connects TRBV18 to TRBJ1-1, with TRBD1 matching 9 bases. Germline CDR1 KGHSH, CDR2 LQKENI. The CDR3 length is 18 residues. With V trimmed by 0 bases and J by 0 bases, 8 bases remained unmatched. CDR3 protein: CASSPPGQGGRMNTEAFF. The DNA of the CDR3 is TGTGCCAGCTCACCACCGGGACAGGGAGGGAGGATGAACACTGAAGCTTTCTTT.

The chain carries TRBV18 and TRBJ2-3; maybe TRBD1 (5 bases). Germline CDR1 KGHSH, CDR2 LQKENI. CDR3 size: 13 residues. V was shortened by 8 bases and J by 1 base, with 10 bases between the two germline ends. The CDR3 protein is CASEDTRTDTQYF. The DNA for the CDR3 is TGTGCCAGCGAGGACACCCGCACAGATACGCAGTATTTT.

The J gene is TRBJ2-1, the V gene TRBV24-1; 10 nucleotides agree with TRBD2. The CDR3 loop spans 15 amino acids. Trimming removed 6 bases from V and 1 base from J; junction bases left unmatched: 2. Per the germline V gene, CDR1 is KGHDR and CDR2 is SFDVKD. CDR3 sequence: CATSHSGGSYNEQFF. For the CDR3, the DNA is TGTGCCACCAGTCATAGCGGGGGGTCCTACAATGAGCAGTTCTTC.

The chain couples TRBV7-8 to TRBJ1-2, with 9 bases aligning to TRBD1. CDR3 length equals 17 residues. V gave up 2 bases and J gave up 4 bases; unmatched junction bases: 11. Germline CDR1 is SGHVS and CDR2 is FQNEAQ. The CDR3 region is CASSLWFTGGAGYGYTF. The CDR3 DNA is TGTGCCAGCAGCTTATGGTTTACAGGGGGCGCTGGCTATGGCTACACCTTC.

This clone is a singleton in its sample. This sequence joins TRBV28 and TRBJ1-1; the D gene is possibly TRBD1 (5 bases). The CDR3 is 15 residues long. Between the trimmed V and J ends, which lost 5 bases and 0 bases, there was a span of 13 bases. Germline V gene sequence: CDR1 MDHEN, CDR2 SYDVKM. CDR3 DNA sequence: TGTGCCAGCAGTCCCACACAACAGGTGAACACTGAAGCTTTCTTT. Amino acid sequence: CASSPTQQVNTEAFF.

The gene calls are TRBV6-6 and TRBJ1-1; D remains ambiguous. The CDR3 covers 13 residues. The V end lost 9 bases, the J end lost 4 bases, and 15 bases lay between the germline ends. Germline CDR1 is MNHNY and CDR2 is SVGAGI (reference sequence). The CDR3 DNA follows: TGTGCCAGTTCTTGGAGTGAGGTCACTGAAGCTTTCTTT. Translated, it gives CASSWSEVTEAFF.

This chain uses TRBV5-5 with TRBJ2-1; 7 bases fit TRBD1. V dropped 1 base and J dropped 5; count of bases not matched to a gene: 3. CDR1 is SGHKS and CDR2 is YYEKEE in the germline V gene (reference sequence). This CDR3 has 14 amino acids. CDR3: CASSLTGVDNEQFF. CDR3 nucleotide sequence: TGTGCCAGCAGCTTGACAGGGGTAGACAATGAGCAGTTCTTC.

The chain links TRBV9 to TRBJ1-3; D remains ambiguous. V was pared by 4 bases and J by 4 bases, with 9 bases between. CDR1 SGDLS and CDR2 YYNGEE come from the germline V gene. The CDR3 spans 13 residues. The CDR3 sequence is CASSPFVGNTIYF. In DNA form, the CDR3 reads TGTGCCAGCAGCCCCTTCGTGGGAAACACCATATATTTT. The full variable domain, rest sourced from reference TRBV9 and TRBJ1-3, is DSGVTQTPKHLITATGQRVTLRCSPRSGDLSVYWYQQSLDQGLQFLIQYYNGEERAKGNILERFSAQQFPDLHSELNLSSLELGDSALYFCASSPFVGNTIYFGEGSWLTVV.

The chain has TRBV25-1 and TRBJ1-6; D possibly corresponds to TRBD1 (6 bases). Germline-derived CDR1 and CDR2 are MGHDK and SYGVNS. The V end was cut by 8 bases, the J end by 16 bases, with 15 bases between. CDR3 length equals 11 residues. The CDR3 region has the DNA TGTGCCAGCGCCCGGAGGACAGATCTCCACTTT. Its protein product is CASARRTDLHF.

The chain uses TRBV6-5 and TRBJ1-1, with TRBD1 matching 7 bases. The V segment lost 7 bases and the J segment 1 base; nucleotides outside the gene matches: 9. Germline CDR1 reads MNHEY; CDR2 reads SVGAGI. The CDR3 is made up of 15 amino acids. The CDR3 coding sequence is TGTGCCAGCACGAAACAGGGGATGGCGAACACTGAAGCTTTCTTT. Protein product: CASTKQGMANTEAFF.

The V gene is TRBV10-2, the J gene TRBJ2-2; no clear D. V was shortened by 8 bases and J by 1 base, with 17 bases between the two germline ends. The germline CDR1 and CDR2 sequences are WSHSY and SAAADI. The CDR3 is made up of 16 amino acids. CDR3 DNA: TGCGCCAGCTTCCTACCACCCCTAGGGAACACCGGGGAGCTGTTTTTT. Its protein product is CASFLPPLGNTGELFF.

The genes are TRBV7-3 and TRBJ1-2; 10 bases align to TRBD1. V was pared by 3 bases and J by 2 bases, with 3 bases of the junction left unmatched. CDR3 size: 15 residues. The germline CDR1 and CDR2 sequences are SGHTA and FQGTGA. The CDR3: CASSFQTGGNYGYTF. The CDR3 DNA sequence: TGTGCCAGCAGCTTTCAGACAGGGGGCAACTATGGCTACACCTTC. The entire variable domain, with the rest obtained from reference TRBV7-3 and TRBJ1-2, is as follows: GAGVSQTPSNKVTEKGKYVELRCDPISGHTALYWYRQSLGQGPEFLIYFQGTGAADDSGLPNDRFFAVRPEGSVSTLKIQRTERGDSAVYLCASSFQTGGNYGYTFGSGTRLTVV.

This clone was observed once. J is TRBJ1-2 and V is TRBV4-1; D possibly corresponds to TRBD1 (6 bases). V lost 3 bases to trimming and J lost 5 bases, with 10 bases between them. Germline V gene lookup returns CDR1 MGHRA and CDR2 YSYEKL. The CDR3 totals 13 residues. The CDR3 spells CASSQGALYGYTF. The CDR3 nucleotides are TGCGCCAGCAGCCAGGGGGCGCTTTATGGCTACACCTTC.

CDR3 amino acids: CASSQGAVNSPLHF. For the CDR3, the DNA is TGCGCCAGCAGCCAAGGCGCAGTTAATTCACCCCTCCACTTT. V is TRBV4-3 and J is TRBJ1-6, with D hard to call. This CDR3 is built from 14 residues. V was shortened by 1 base and J by 6 bases, with 7 bases between the two germline ends. The V gene's germline CDR1 is LGHNA and CDR2 YSLEER.

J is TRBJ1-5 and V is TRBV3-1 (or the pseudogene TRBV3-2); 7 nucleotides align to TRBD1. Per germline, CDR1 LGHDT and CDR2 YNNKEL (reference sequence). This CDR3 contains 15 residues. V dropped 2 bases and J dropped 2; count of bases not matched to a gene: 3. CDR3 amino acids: CASSQNTGGNQPQHF. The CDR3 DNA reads TGTGCCAGCAGCCAAAACACAGGGGGCAATCAGCCCCAGCATTTT.